This T cell receptor (beta chain) was found in a study of CD8 T cells in Susac syndrome. It was negative isolation that provided the CD8+ and CD4+ T cells, whereas TEMRA cells were enriched by FACS. V was shortened by 6 bases and J by 1 base, with 13 bases between the two germline ends. The CDR3 covers 15 residues. Reverse transcription of 0.5 to 1 ug RNA was performed with random hexamers. MiXCR, applied by TCRdb to the immunoSEQ multiplex PCR reads, yields one record per CDR3 protein. The sample yields roughly 130,000 distinct CDR3 sequences, under 96% seen once. This clonotype was sampled from a human donor with Susac syndrome. Sequencing input: CD4+ T cells from PBMCs. The V and J genes are TRBV12-3 or TRBV12-4 and TRBJ2-4; D may be TRBD2 (6 bases). The CDR3 loop reads CASSPGRVAKNIQYF. The CDR3 region has the DNA TGTGCCAGCAGCCCCGGGAGAGTGGCCAAAAACATTCAGTACTTC.